These T cell receptor beta chains were read from a single sample in a study of Graves' ophthalmopathy and Graves' hyperthyroidism. TCRdb passed the multiplex PCR reads through MiXCR, listing each CDR3 protein once. The table shows 350,000 to 400,000 distinct CDR3 sequences, with 15% to 17% occurring only once. Sequencing was carried out using peripheral blood. Every receptor here comes from a woman between 18 and 29 years old with stable Graves' hyperthyroidism. Both conserved end residues are part of each CDR3. Fields, in order: clone size, V gene, CDR3 length, J gene, D gene, CDR3 DNA, CDR3 protein. D genes are given only for firm matches. Where a row states a size, it is once, few, many or the class of an expanded clone; other rows omit it.

>many|TRBV20-1|14|TRBJ2-7|TRBD2
TGCAGTGCTAGTAGACGGGAGGGTTCCTACGAGCAGTACTTC
CSASRREGSYEQYF
>many|TRBV7-3|13|TRBJ2-5|-
TGTGCCAGCAGCTCTATGAAGGGAGAGACCCAGTACTTC
CASSSMKGETQYF
>few|TRBV9|20|TRBJ1-6|-
TGTGCCAGCAGCGTATCCCCCACGGGACGCCAGGCAGGATTCAGCTCACCCCTCCACTTT
CASSVSPTGRQAGFSSPLHF
>-|TRBV3-1|17|TRBJ1-6|-
TGTGCCAGCAGCCCCCCCGGGGGGCCGAGTTCTTATTCACCCCTCCACTTT
CASSPPGGPSSYSPLHF
>many|TRBV11-2|16|TRBJ2-7|TRBD2
TGTGCCAGCAGCGGCACCAGAGCGGGGCGGGCCTACGAGCAGTACTTC
CASSGTRAGRAYEQYF
>many|TRBV6-1|15|TRBJ1-1|TRBD1
TGTGCCAGCAGTGGGACAGGGGGCATGAACACTGAAGCTTTCTTT
CASSGTGGMNTEAFF
>-|TRBV5-6|15|TRBJ2-7|-
TGTGCCAGCCCGTGGTACGTATCCCTCTCCTACGAGCAGTACTTC
CASPWYVSLSYEQYF
>few|TRBV5-1|14|TRBJ2-2|-
TGCGCCAGCAGCAAGGGGCCTCCCACCGGGGAGCTGTTTTTT
CASSKGPPTGELFF
>many|TRBV10-3|14|TRBJ1-1|TRBD1
TGTGCCATCAACGATCCGGGGACAGATTCCGAAGCTTTCTTT
CAINDPGTDSEAFF
>-|TRBV28|16|TRBJ1-5|-
TGTGCCAGCAGTTTTTCGGCGGGGTGGAGCAATCAGCCCCAGCATTTT
CASSFSAGWSNQPQHF
>-|TRBV11-2|14|TRBJ2-7|TRBD1
TGTGCCAGCAGCCGTTTAGGACAGGGGTCCGAGCAGTACTTC
CASSRLGQGSEQYF
>many|TRBV7-8|15|TRBJ1-1|-
TGTGCCAGCAGCCTCCGGGGTCCTTGGAACACTGAAGCTTTCTTT
CASSLRGPWNTEAFF
>once|TRBV3-1|15|TRBJ2-5|TRBD1
TGTGCCAGCAGCCAACCGGGACAGGGCCAAGAGACCCGGTACTTC
CASSQPGQGQETRYF
>-|TRBV3-1|14|TRBJ2-7|-
TGTGTCAGCAGTTCCGGACCGGGTCGAGACGAGCAGTACTTC
CVSSSGPGRDEQYF
>many|TRBV12-3/TRBV12-4|14|TRBJ2-7|-
TGTGCCAGCAGTTTGAACAGGTTTCTGCACGAGCAGTACTTC
CASSLNRFLHEQYF
>many|TRBV7-9|14|TRBJ1-2|-
TGTGCCAGCAGCATCACCGGGGCTAACTATGGCTACACCTTC
CASSITGANYGYTF
>many|TRBV13|10|TRBJ1-3|-
TGTGCCAGCAGCACGGACACCATATATTTT
CASSTDTIYF
>-|TRBV3-1|14|TRBJ1-1|-
TGTGCCAGCAGCCAAGTCCAGGGCGTAGCTGAAGCTTTCTTT
CASSQVQGVAEAFF
>many|TRBV9|14|TRBJ2-5|-
TGTGCCAGCAGCGTCTCGGGGGGCGGAGAGACCCAGTACTTC
CASSVSGGGETQYF
>-|TRBV12-5|15|TRBJ2-2|-
TGTGCTAGTGGTCTCGACAGGCCGAACATCGGGGAGCTATTTTTT
CASGLDRPNIGELFF
>-|TRBV12-5|14|TRBJ2-7|TRBD2
TGTGCTAGTGGTGCGACTAGCGGGACGTACGAGCAGTACTTC
CASGATSGTYEQYF
>many|TRBV20-1|13|TRBJ1-5|-
TGCAGTGCTAGGGGGACCGGGCATCAGCCCCAGCATTTT
CSARGTGHQPQHF
>many|TRBV29-1|12|TRBJ1-1|-
TGCAGCGTTGACGGAAGTTACACTGAAGCTTTCTTT
CSVDGSYTEAFF
>many|TRBV10-3|13|TRBJ1-1|-
TGTGCCATCAGTGAAAGGGGGAGCACTGAAGCTTTCTTT
CAISERGSTEAFF
>many|TRBV24-1|12|TRBJ2-2|-
TGTGCCACCAGTGGGGACACCGGGGAGCTGTTTTTT
CATSGDTGELFF
>-|TRBV7-6|14|TRBJ2-1|-
TGTGCCAGCAGCCCCGAGATTAATTTAGATGAGCAGTTCTTC
CASSPEINLDEQFF
>many|TRBV6-2/TRBV6-3|18|TRBJ2-2|TRBD2
TGTGCCAGCAACCACTTCTCGGGACTAGCGGGGGGGCCCGGGGAGCTGTTTTTT
CASNHFSGLAGGPGELFF
>-|TRBV4-1|16|TRBJ2-5|-
TGCGCCAGCAGCCCCGGGGCAGCCTCGTACCAAGAGACCCAGTACTTC
CASSPGAASYQETQYF
>many|TRBV6-1|15|TRBJ2-7|-
TGTGCCAGCAGGGATCGGGCAGGGGAGCGGTACGAGCAGTACTTC
CASRDRAGERYEQYF
>many|TRBV2|17|TRBJ1-2|-
TGTGCCAGCAGTGATAACTCAGCGAGGGGTACAGGGAGCGGCTACACCTTC
CASSDNSARGTGSGYTF
>once|TRBV6-2/TRBV6-3|15|TRBJ2-7|-
TGTGCCAGCAGTTCACCGTCGACAGTCTACTACGAGCAGTACTTC
CASSSPSTVYYEQYF
>many|TRBV20-1|14|TRBJ2-7|-
TGCAGTGCTAGGTCCCCCGTGGTCGGGCCCGAGCAGTACTTC
CSARSPVVGPEQYF
>many|TRBV12-3/TRBV12-4|15|TRBJ2-2|-
TGTGCCAGCAGTTTTCAGAAATTCGGCACCGGGGAGCTGTTTTTT
CASSFQKFGTGELFF
>many|TRBV12-3/TRBV12-4|15|TRBJ2-7|-
TGTGCCAGCAGTTTAGGGGGGAACAGGGTGTACGAGCAGTACTTC
CASSLGGNRVYEQYF
>once|TRBV2|15|TRBJ1-2|-
TGTGCCAGCAGTGAATATCAGCAGGGTAACTATGGCTACACCTTC
CASSEYQQGNYGYTF
>many|TRBV6-1|12|TRBJ1-1|-
TGTGCCAGCAGTCAGGGACGACTTGAAGCTTTCTTT
CASSQGRLEAFF
>-|TRBV12-5|15|TRBJ2-7|TRBD1
TGTGCTAGTGATTTGCCCTACAGGGGATCGGACGAGCAGTACTTC
CASDLPYRGSDEQYF
>many|TRBV7-3|16|TRBJ2-7|-
TGTGCCAGCAGTCACACTCCAGGGGTGGATGTGAGCGAGCAGTACTTC
CASSHTPGVDVSEQYF
>many|TRBV6-1|12|TRBJ1-5|-
TGTGCCAGCAGTGAACGGGTCCAGCCCCAGCATTTT
CASSERVQPQHF
>many|TRBV5-6|20|TRBJ2-7|-
TGTGCCAGCAGCTTGGGGGTGGTGGTCGGGGGGGACAGGGAGCCTCTCGAGCAGTACTTC
CASSLGVVVGGDREPLEQYF
>many|TRBV18|12|TRBJ2-7|-
TGTGCCAGCAGCCCGGGGGCCTACGAGCAGTACTTC
CASSPGAYEQYF